The 32 T cell receptor beta chains presented below share a single source sample, sequenced in a study of blood T cell repertoires in COVID-19. Some clones are missing from TCRdb's copy, which holds only in-frame ones; the method was immunoSEQ multiplex PCR. The repertoire holds approximately 67,000 clones, with approximately 91% as singletons. Sequencing used peripheral blood. These TCRs come from a human donor in a cohort sampled during active COVID-19.

This clone was observed a handful of times. The chain uses TRBV18 and TRBJ1-2, with a possible D match to TRBD1 (5 bases). Germline V lookup: CDR1 KGHSH, CDR2 LQKENI. V dropped 3 bases and J dropped 8 bases, with 19 bases sitting between them. The CDR3 spans 15 residues. CDR3 loop: CASSPDPTAPKGYTF. For the CDR3, the DNA is TGTGCCAGCTCACCGGATCCGACAGCCCCAAAGGGCTACACCTTC.

The chain couples TRBV6-5 to TRBJ1-1; tentatively, D is TRBD1 (6 bases). Germline CDR1 reads MNHEY; CDR2 reads SVGAGI. The CDR3 runs 14 residues. V was pared by 4 bases and J by 7 bases, with 16 bases between. The CDR3 coding sequence is TGTGCCAGCAGTTCTAGCAGGGGATCTAGTGAAGCTTTCTTT. This gives the protein CASSSSRGSSEAFF.

V is TRBV6-2 or TRBV6-3 and J is TRBJ2-7; D gene unclear. Trimming cost V 0 bases and J 2 bases, with 8 bases left between them. This CDR3 is 14 amino acids long. Germline V lookup: CDR1 MNHEY, CDR2 SVGEGT. For the CDR3, the DNA is TGTGCCAGCAGTTACTCGATAGAAACCTACGAGCAGTACTTC. Translated: CASSYSIETYEQYF.

This clone was seen a single time. This rearrangement joins TRBV6-2 or TRBV6-3 to TRBJ1-2, with TRBD1 matching 12 bases. The CDR3 loop spans 17 amino acids. The germline V gene has CDR1 MNHEY and CDR2 SVGEGT. V gave up 0 bases and J gave up 4 bases; unmatched junction bases: 6. In nucleotides, the CDR3 is TGTGCCAGCAGTTACTCCGGGACAGGGGGCGCATCCTATGGCTACACCTTC. Translated: CASSYSGTGGASYGYTF.

The gene calls are TRBV12-3 or TRBV12-4 and TRBJ2-1; D remains ambiguous. Trimming cost V 1 base and J 9 bases, with 10 bases left between them. The CDR3 runs 13 residues. The CDR3 DNA reads TGTGCCAGCAGTTTAGAACGGCAGGCTGAGCAGTTCTTC. As protein: CASSLERQAEQFF.

The V and J genes are TRBV5-4 and TRBJ2-3; 7 bases are a match to TRBD1. The V segment lost 2 bases and the J segment 1 base; nucleotides outside the gene matches: 1. The germline gives CDR1 SGHNT, CDR2 YYREEE (reference sequence). The CDR3 consists of 14 residues. The CDR3 coding sequence is TGTGCCAGCAGCTTTGGACAGGGCACAGATACGCAGTATTTT. It specifies CASSFGQGTDTQYF.

The genes are TRBV24-1 and TRBJ2-3; weak D call: TRBD2 (6 bases). The CDR3 is 16 residues long. The V end lost 1 base, the J end lost 1 base, and 11 bases lay between the germline ends. The germline V gene has CDR1 KGHDR and CDR2 SFDVKD. The CDR3, as DNA: TGTGCCACCAGTGATTTTGGGCGGGATCGCACAGATACGCAGTATTTT. Translation gives CATSDFGRDRTDTQYF.

The V gene is TRBV12-1, the J gene TRBJ2-7; TRBD2 is the table's D call, not checked against the DNA. TRBV12-1 is a pseudogene segment. The CDR3 runs 12 residues. CDR3 loop: CASTRRPYEQYF. The CDR3 DNA reads TGTGCCAGCACCCGTCGTCCCTACGAGCAGTACTTC.

CDR3 loop: CASSLSYADGETQYF. In nucleotides, the CDR3 is TGTGCCAGCAGTTTATCCTACGCCGACGGGGAGACCCAGTACTTC. The chain recombines TRBV27 with TRBJ2-5, with no clear D. Germline loops: CDR1 MNHEY, CDR2 SMNVEV (reference sequence). V was shortened by 0 bases and J by 5 bases, with 13 bases between the two germline ends. CDR3 length: 15 amino acids.

This rearrangement joins TRBV30 to TRBJ2-1; 7 bases match TRBD1. J gave up 5 bases and V 0 bases, and 4 bases lay outside the gene matches. CDR3 length equals 14 residues. Germline V gene data show CDR1 as GTSNPN and CDR2 as SVGIG (reference sequence). CDR3 DNA sequence: TGTGCCTGGAGTGTTAACAGGGGTAACAATGAGCAGTTCTTC. It specifies CAWSVNRGNNEQFF. Combining the CDR3 with reference TRBV30 and TRBJ2-1 gives the whole variable domain SQTIHQWPATLVQPVGSPLSLECTVEGTSNPNLYWYRQAAGRGLQLLFYSVGIGQISSEVPQNLSASRPQDRQFILSSKKLLLSDSGFYLCAWSVNRGNNEQFFGPGTRLTVL.

J is TRBJ2-1 and V is TRBV2, with TRBD2 matching 10 bases. The CDR3 totals 16 residues. CDR1 is SNHLY and CDR2 is FYNNEI in the germline V gene. Trimming at V came to 5 bases and at J to 9 bases, leaving 13 bases not matched to a gene. This chain's CDR3 is CASSLKHISGRFEQFF. The CDR3 bases are TGTGCCAGCAGTCTAAAACACATTAGCGGGAGGTTTGAGCAGTTCTTC.

This sequence joins TRBV18 and TRBJ1-5; 9 bases are shared with TRBD1. The CDR3 consists of 17 residues. Trimming took 4 bases from V and 4 from J; bases not matched to a gene: 11. Germline lookup yields CDR1 KGHSH and CDR2 LQKENI. CDR3 amino acids: CASSLSGTGIGNQPQHF. The CDR3, as DNA: TGTGCCAGCTCACTCTCCGGGACAGGGATAGGGAATCAGCCCCAGCATTTT.

The chain has TRBV9 and TRBJ2-3, with 7 bases aligning to TRBD2. CDR3 length: 14 amino acids. The ends lost 5 bases at V and 2 bases at J; junction bases unmatched: 5. The germline V gene has CDR1 SGDLS and CDR2 YYNGEE. In DNA form, the CDR3 reads TGTGCCAGCAGTCGTCTAGCGGACACAGATACGCAGTATTTT. Its translation: CASSRLADTDTQYF.

This rearrangement joins TRBV3-1 (or the pseudogene TRBV3-2) to TRBJ1-2, with TRBD1 matching 7 bases. Germline V gives CDR1 LGHDT, CDR2 YNNKEL (reference sequence). V dropped 4 bases and J dropped 4; count of bases not matched to a gene: 3. CDR3 length: 13 residues. For the CDR3, the DNA is TGTGCCAGCAGCCCACAGGGGAGCTATGGCTACACCTTC. This codes for CASSPQGSYGYTF.

V and J are TRBV2 and TRBJ2-2, with 7 bases fitting TRBD1. Germline V gives CDR1 SNHLY, CDR2 FYNNEI. Trimming took 7 bases from V and 2 from J; bases not matched to a gene: 7. This CDR3 region has 15 residues. The CDR3 nucleotides read TGTGCCAGCACGGGACAGCAACTAAACACCGGGGAGCTGTTTTTT. Its translation: CASTGQQLNTGELFF.

This chain joins TRBV6-2 or TRBV6-3 and TRBJ1-5; 7 bases map to TRBD1. CDR3 length equals 16 residues. The V segment lost 2 bases and the J segment 0 bases; nucleotides outside the gene matches: 4. CDR1 is MNHEY and CDR2 is SVGEGT in the germline V gene. CDR3 region: CASSYGWDSSNQPQHF. The DNA of the CDR3 is TGTGCCAGCAGTTACGGGTGGGACAGTAGCAATCAGCCCCAGCATTTT.

Here the CDR3 reads CASSSTGADTGELFF. CDR3 coding DNA: TGTGCCAGCAGTTCGACAGGGGCGGACACCGGGGAGCTGTTTTTT. This rearrangement joins TRBV2 to TRBJ2-2; TRBD1 agrees at 8 bases. The CDR3 is 15 residues long. Germline V gene data show CDR1 as SNHLY and CDR2 as FYNNEI. V shed 5 bases, J shed 3 bases, and the junction held 5 bases outside the gene matches.

This CDR3 reads CASSITGEWNTGELFF. The CDR3 coding sequence is TGTGCCAGCAGTATTACAGGGGAATGGAACACCGGGGAGCTGTTTTTT. The chain joins TRBV7-3 to TRBJ2-2, with TRBD1 matching 7 bases. V lost 6 bases to trimming and J lost 1 base; unmatched junction nucleotides: 8. Germline lookup yields CDR1 SGHTA and CDR2 FQGTGA. CDR3 size: 16 residues.

About this clone: Other DNA sequences within the sample encode an identical CDR3. This rearrangement joins TRBV6-5 to TRBJ2-2, with 8 bases identical to TRBD2. Losses at the gene ends were 2 bases for V and 4 bases for J; bases not matched to a gene: 0. Germline CDR1 MNHEY, CDR2 SVGAGI. The CDR3 contains 14 residues. CDR3 nucleotides: TGTGCCAGCAGTTACCGGGGGGGCACCGGGGAGCTGTTTTTT. This gives the protein CASSYRGGTGELFF.

The chain employs TRBV20-1 and TRBJ2-5; 7 bases align to TRBD1. Germline V gene sequence: CDR1 DFQATT, CDR2 SNEGSKA (reference sequence). This CDR3 region has 11 residues. Trimming removed 4 bases from V and 4 bases from J; junction bases left unmatched: 0. The CDR3 sequence is CSATGGETQYF. In DNA, the CDR3 is TGCAGTGCTACAGGGGGAGAGACCCAGTACTTC.

The chain combines TRBV5-1 with TRBJ2-7; weak D call: TRBD2 (6 bases). The CDR3 is made up of 13 amino acids. Germline-derived CDR1 and CDR2 are SGHRS and YFSETQ. The ends were cut back, 3 bases at V and 6 bases at J, with 13 bases in the middle. CDR3 sequence: CASSSGTRSEQYF. CDR3 DNA sequence: TGCGCCAGCAGCTCCGGGACTCGTTCCGAGCAGTACTTC. The full variable domain, rest sourced from reference TRBV5-1 and TRBJ2-7, is KAGVTQTPRYLIKTRGQQVTLSCSPISGHRSVSWYQQTPGQGLQFLFEYFSETQRNKGNFPGRFSGRQFSNSRSEMNVSTLELGDSALYLCASSSGTRSEQYFGPGTRLTVT.

The chain employs TRBV3-1 (or the pseudogene TRBV3-2) and TRBJ2-5, with unresolved D. V lost 0 bases, J lost 7 bases, and 12 bases lay in between. The CDR3 runs 14 residues. Germline CDR1 LGHDT, CDR2 YNNKEL (reference sequence). The CDR3 nucleotides are TGTGCCAGCAGCCAAGATTTCGGCGGCGGGACCCAGTACTTC. It translates to CASSQDFGGGTQYF.

V and J are TRBV11-1 and TRBJ2-5; TRBD1 matches at 11 bases. J lost 4 bases, V lost 4 bases, and 8 bases had no gene match. The CDR3 runs to 16 residues. The V gene's germline CDR1 is SGHAT and CDR2 FQDESV (reference sequence). CDR3 loop: CASSSTGQGAGETQYF. Here the CDR3 DNA reads TGTGCCAGCAGCTCCACTGGACAGGGGGCGGGAGAGACCCAGTACTTC.

Comment on this clone: This CDR3 is also generated by other DNA sequences in the sample. The CDR3 region has the DNA TGTGCCAGCAGCCAGAGAACTTCTGGGGCCAACGTCCTGACTTTC. It translates to CASSQRTSGANVLTF. The chain carries TRBV14 and TRBJ2-6; D unresolved. Germline CDR1 SGHDN, CDR2 FVKESK. The CDR3 extends over 15 amino acids. V gave up 3 bases and J gave up 1 base, with 7 bases separating them.

The J gene is TRBJ2-3, the V gene TRBV5-1; 13 bases are a match to TRBD2. The CDR3 spans 17 residues. Trimming at V came to 4 bases and at J to 1 base, leaving 6 bases not matched to a gene. Germline V CDR1 and CDR2: SGHRS, YFSETQ. CDR3 protein: CASSVGTSGDRTDTQYF. In DNA form, the CDR3 reads TGCGCCAGCAGCGTAGGGACTAGCGGGGACCGCACAGATACGCAGTATTTT.

The chain couples TRBV6-2 or TRBV6-3 to TRBJ2-7; 9 bases are shared with TRBD1. Per germline, CDR1 MNHEY and CDR2 SVGEGT. V shed 5 bases, J shed 7 bases, and the junction held 12 bases outside the gene matches. CDR3 length: 15 amino acids. This CDR3 reads CASSPTTGTGREQYF. For the CDR3, the DNA is TGTGCCAGCAGTCCGACAACGGGGACAGGGAGGGAGCAGTACTTC.

This clone was recorded once. The rearrangement joins TRBV19 to TRBJ1-5; D is unclear. Germline V lookup: CDR1 LNHDA, CDR2 SQIVND (reference sequence). V was cut by 3 bases and J by 6 bases, with 6 bases left in between. There are 12 residues in the CDR3. In DNA, the CDR3 is TGTGCCAGTAGTATGCTAGGTCAGCCCCAGCATTTT. Residues: CASSMLGQPQHF.

The chain combines TRBV21-1 with TRBJ1-2; TRBD1 reflects the table's D call only, with no check against the DNA. TRBV21-1 has pseudogene status. This CDR3 contains 15 residues. The CDR3 nucleotides are TGTGCCAGCAGCAGGAGCAAGGGGGCTAACTATGGCTACACCTTC. It is translated as CASSRSKGANYGYTF.

The chain employs TRBV10-1 and TRBJ2-3, with D possibly TRBD2 on 6 matching bases. Per the germline V gene, CDR1 is WNHNN and CDR2 is SYGVQD (reference sequence). The CDR3 covers 17 residues. Trimming pared 0 bases from V and 0 bases from J, leaving 13 bases between. For the CDR3, the DNA is TGCGCCAGCAGTGAGTCAGAGGCGGGAACTAGCACAGATACGCAGTATTTT. This translates into CASSESEAGTSTDTQYF.

V is TRBV28 and J is TRBJ1-5; 8 nucleotides align to TRBD1. The CDR3 is 15 amino acids. V shed 5 bases and J 2 bases; nucleotides not matched to a gene: 5. Looked up from germline, CDR1 is MDHEN and CDR2 is SYDVKM. The chain's CDR3 is CASSAQTGGNQPQHF. The CDR3 DNA sequence: TGTGCCAGCAGTGCGCAGACAGGGGGCAATCAGCCCCAGCATTTT.

V is TRBV7-2 and J is TRBJ2-5; D gene ambiguous. The CDR3 is 14 residues long. The germline V gene has CDR1 SGHTA and CDR2 FQGNSA. Trimming shortened V by 0 bases and J by 4 bases, and 9 bases separated the two germline ends. CDR3 in DNA: TGTGCCAGCAGCTTAGCACTGCAAGTAGAGACCCAGTACTTC. It is translated as CASSLALQVETQYF.

The chain carries TRBV5-6 and TRBJ1-2; D unresolved. The CDR3 length is 11 residues. V was pared by 4 bases and J by 2 bases, with 3 bases between. Germline loops: CDR1 SGHDT, CDR2 YYEEEE. CDR3 sequence reads: CASSRNYGYTF. The CDR3 coding sequence is TGTGCCAGCAGCCGGAACTATGGCTACACCTTC.